Presented here are 21 T cell receptor beta chains from one specimen sequenced in a study of OX40 agonist ivuxolimab in advanced cancers. This table comes from immunoSEQ multiplex PCR, and its TCRdb copy is limited to in-frame clones, with some not included. Among 40,000 to 60,000 clones listed, around 80% were seen once. This specimen was CD4+ or CD8+ T cells sorted from blood, taken in a trial of the OX40 agonist ivuxolimab. These TCRs come from an adult with an advanced solid tumor such as melanoma, head and neck, liver or kidney cancer.

The gene calls are TRBV6-5 and TRBJ2-3; 14 positions agree with TRBD2. The CDR3 runs 15 residues. The germline CDR1 and CDR2 sequences are MNHEY and SVGAGI. V lost 6 bases to trimming and J lost 6 bases; unmatched junction nucleotides: 5. CDR3 in amino acids: CASSRTSGRSDTQYF. The CDR3 nucleotides read TGTGCCAGCAGCAGGACTAGCGGGAGGTCGGATACGCAGTATTTT.

The rearrangement links TRBV28 to TRBJ2-1; D gene unclear. Germline V lookup: CDR1 MDHEN, CDR2 SYDVKM. The CDR3 runs 14 residues. V dropped 8 bases and J dropped 2 bases, with 13 bases sitting between them. CDR3 protein: CASSMRRAYNEQFF. The CDR3, as DNA: TGTGCCAGCTCGATGCGACGGGCCTACAATGAGCAGTTCTTC.

J is TRBJ1-4 and V is TRBV19; D remains unclear. This CDR3 is 12 amino acids long. Trimming pared 6 bases from V and 7 bases from J, leaving 9 bases between. Per the germline V gene, CDR1 is LNHDA and CDR2 is SQIVND (reference sequence). DNA of the CDR3: TGTGCCAGTAGATTCCGGGGTGAAAAACTGTTTTTT. It encodes CASRFRGEKLFF.

The gene calls are TRBV19 and TRBJ1-2; D gene unclear. Germline lookup yields CDR1 LNHDA and CDR2 SQIVND (reference sequence). The V end was cut by 4 bases, the J end by 3 bases, with 9 bases between. The CDR3 contains 13 residues. CDR3 bases: TGTGCCAGTAGTAGGGCAGAAGACTATGGCTACACCTTC. Its translation: CASSRAEDYGYTF.

A single count supports this clone. This chain connects TRBV6-6 to TRBJ2-2; TRBD2 matches 9 bases. The CDR3 runs 14 residues. The germline CDR1 and CDR2 sequences are MNHNY and SVGAGI (reference sequence). The V and J ends lost 6 bases and 6 bases, in that order; junction bases with no gene match: 5. DNA of the CDR3: TGTGCCAGCAGAGCGGGAGGAAGTGCCGGGGAGCTGTTTTTT. Its translation is CASRAGGSAGELFF.

The genes are TRBV5-1 and TRBJ2-1; 9 bases are shared with TRBD2. J was trimmed by 7 bases and V by 3 bases; bases with no gene match: 11. The CDR3 is 16 amino acids. Germline lookup yields CDR1 SGHRS and CDR2 YFSETQ. The CDR3 sequence is CASSSPDGLARNEQFF. As DNA, the CDR3 is TGCGCCAGCAGCTCCCCCGATGGACTAGCGCGGAATGAGCAGTTCTTC.

The chain combines TRBV5-1 with TRBJ1-2, with 8 bases aligning to TRBD1. V gave up 0 bases and J gave up 2 bases; unmatched junction bases: 0. Per germline, CDR1 SGHRS and CDR2 YFSETQ. This CDR3 spans 14 amino acids. The CDR3 DNA follows: TGCGCCAGCAGCTTGGGGACAGGGAACTATGGCTACACCTTC. Its translation: CASSLGTGNYGYTF. The variable domain in full, completed from reference TRBV5-1 and TRBJ1-2, reads KAGVTQTPRYLIKTRGQQVTLSCSPISGHRSVSWYQQTPGQGLQFLFEYFSETQRNKGNFPGRFSGRQFSNSRSEMNVSTLELGDSALYLCASSLGTGNYGYTFGSGTRLTVV.

This clone was recorded a few times. V is TRBV6-1 and J is TRBJ2-2; no firm D call. V lost 2 bases to trimming and J lost 5 bases, with 6 bases between them. The germline gives CDR1 MNHNS, CDR2 SASEGT. CDR3 length: 13 amino acids. DNA for the CDR3: TGTGCCAGCAGTGAATCAGCTACCGGGGAGCTGTTTTTT. Translation gives CASSESATGELFF.

This clone is a singleton in its sample. This sequence joins TRBV6-5 and TRBJ1-1, with 7 bases matching TRBD1. The CDR3 contains 12 residues. J gave up 10 bases and V 4 bases, and 6 bases lay outside the gene matches. Germline V lookup: CDR1 MNHEY, CDR2 SVGAGI. In DNA, the CDR3 is TGTGCCAGCAGTTCAGGGGGAATGGGAGCTTTCTTT. Amino acids: CASSSGGMGAFF.

This chain links TRBV14 with TRBJ2-3; maybe TRBD1 (6 bases). Trimming stripped 1 base from V and 5 bases from J, with 13 bases between. Germline CDR1 reads SGHDN; CDR2 reads FVKESK. This CDR3 contains 15 residues. The CDR3 bases are TGTGCCAGCAGCCAAGGAGACAGGCTATTAGATACGCAGTATTTT. Amino acid sequence: CASSQGDRLLDTQYF.

The chain has TRBV13 and TRBJ2-3; D is unresolved. CDR3 size: 17 residues. Germline V gene data show CDR1 as PRHDT and CDR2 as FYEKMQ (reference sequence). V lost 0 bases and J lost 0, with 13 bases in between. CDR3 DNA sequence: TGTGCCAGCAGCTTAGGTCTGAGGATAGAAAGCACAGATACGCAGTATTTT. Translated: CASSLGLRIESTDTQYF.

Only a few counts were recorded for this clone. The chain is built from TRBV25-1 and TRBJ1-1, with a possible D match to TRBD1 (5 bases). The CDR3 is made up of 14 amino acids. From germline, CDR1 is MGHDK and CDR2 SYGVNS. The V end lost 0 bases, the J end lost 5 bases, and 10 bases lay between the germline ends. The CDR3 DNA reads as TGTGCCAGCAGTGAATATCAGGAGGGGACTGAAGCTTTCTTT. Its translation is CASSEYQEGTEAFF.

The rearrangement uses TRBV2 and TRBJ1-2; weak D call: TRBD1 (5 bases). V lost 6 bases to trimming and J lost 4 bases, with 21 bases between them. In germline, CDR1 is SNHLY, CDR2 FYNNEI. CDR3 length: 16 amino acids. Written as DNA, the CDR3 is TGTGCCAGCAGCGCCGGGACCGCCAACTGGGGCTATGGCTACACCTTC. This translates into CASSAGTANWGYGYTF.

The CDR3 sequence: CASSLDFTYEQYF. Here the CDR3 DNA reads TGTGCCAGCAGCCTGGATTTCACCTACGAGCAGTACTTC. The rearrangement links TRBV5-8 to TRBJ2-7; D not certain. Germline assignment: CDR1 SGHTS and CDR2 YDEGEE. The CDR3 sequence is 13 residues long. Trimming took off 4 bases at V and 2 bases at J, with 10 bases between the two ends.

The chain is built from TRBV2 and TRBJ1-1; weak D call: TRBD1 (6 bases). V was shortened by 4 bases and J by 4 bases, with 19 bases between the two germline ends. CDR1 and CDR2 (germline): SNHLY, FYNNEI. This CDR3 has 16 amino acids. This CDR3 reads CASSAEGGLISTEAFF. CDR3 nucleotides: TGTGCCAGCAGTGCAGAAGGGGGTTTAATAAGCACTGAAGCTTTCTTT.

The V gene is TRBV27, the J gene TRBJ2-5, with 7 bases lining up with TRBD2. The CDR3 extends over 14 amino acids. Germline-derived CDR1 and CDR2 are MNHEY and SMNVEV (reference sequence). V was clipped by 7 bases and J by 4 bases; unmatched bases: 9. The CDR3 loop is CASTPGGGRETQYF. CDR3 nucleotide sequence: TGTGCCAGCACGCCGGGGGGTGGTCGAGAGACCCAGTACTTC.

V is TRBV7-2 and J is TRBJ2-5; 11 positions match TRBD2. The trim removed 5 bases at V and 4 bases at J, leaving 6 bases unmatched. Germline-derived CDR1 and CDR2 are SGHTA and FQGNSA. The CDR3 covers 15 residues. The CDR3 DNA follows: TGTGCCAGCAGCGGCGTAGCGGGAGGGGGAGAGACCCAGTACTTC. Amino acid sequence: CASSGVAGGGETQYF. The full variable domain, in which reference TRBV7-2 and TRBJ2-5 provide the parts outside the CDR3, is GAGVSQSPSNKVTEKGKDVELRCDPISGHTALYWYRQSLGQGLEFLIYFQGNSAPDKSGLPSDRFSAERTGGSVSTLTIQRTQQEDSAVYLCASSGVAGGGETQYFGPGTRLLVL.

To note about this clone: Other DNA sequences in this specimen translate into the identical CDR3. V usage is TRBV5-1 and J usage is TRBJ2-4; D might be TRBD1 (7 bases). The V gene's germline CDR1 is SGHRS and CDR2 YFSETQ. The V end was cut by 0 bases, the J end by 10 bases, with 17 bases between. The CDR3 has 15 residues. The CDR3 coding sequence is TGCGCCAGCAGCTTGGTTGAGGGGGCGGGGTTGATTCAGTACTTC. Translation: CASSLVEGAGLIQYF.

In its sample, this clone is medium-sized. The rearrangement joins TRBV4-2 to TRBJ2-1; TRBD2 agrees at 12 bases. The V and J ends lost 1 base and 4 bases, in that order; junction bases with no gene match: 2. The germline V gene encodes CDR1 LGHNA and CDR2 YNFKEQ. This CDR3 is built from 16 residues. Here the CDR3 DNA reads TGTGCCAGCAGCCAAGGGACTAGCGGGGCGTACAATGAGCAGTTCTTC. Amino acid sequence: CASSQGTSGAYNEQFF.

This chain joins TRBV25-1 and TRBJ2-5; D possibly matches TRBD1 or TRBD2 (5 bases each). CDR3 length equals 15 residues. V was trimmed by 6 bases and J by 5 bases, leaving 19 bases between them. The germline V gene encodes CDR1 MGHDK and CDR2 SYGVNS. DNA of the CDR3: TGTGCCAGCAGGGCCCTCTCCCCGGGGCAGGAGACCCAGTACTTC. Its protein product is CASRALSPGQETQYF.

A word on this clone: A junction boundary mismatches the germline segment, possibly from a read error. This chain uses TRBV7-2 with TRBJ2-3; 9 bases agree with TRBD1. Germline V gene sequence: CDR1 SGHTA, CDR2 FQGNSA. There are 12 residues in the CDR3. The chain's CDR3 is CASSSGTGKGNF. DNA of the CDR3: TGTGCCAGCAGCTCAGGGACAGGGAAGGGGAATTTT. Supplemented by reference TRBV7-2 and TRBJ2-3, the full variable domain reads GAGVSQSPSNKVTEKGKDVELRCDPISGHTALYWYRQSLGQGLEFLIYFQGNSAPDKSGLPSDRFSAERTGGSVSTLTIQRTQQEDSAVYLCASSSGTGKGNFGPGTRLTVL.